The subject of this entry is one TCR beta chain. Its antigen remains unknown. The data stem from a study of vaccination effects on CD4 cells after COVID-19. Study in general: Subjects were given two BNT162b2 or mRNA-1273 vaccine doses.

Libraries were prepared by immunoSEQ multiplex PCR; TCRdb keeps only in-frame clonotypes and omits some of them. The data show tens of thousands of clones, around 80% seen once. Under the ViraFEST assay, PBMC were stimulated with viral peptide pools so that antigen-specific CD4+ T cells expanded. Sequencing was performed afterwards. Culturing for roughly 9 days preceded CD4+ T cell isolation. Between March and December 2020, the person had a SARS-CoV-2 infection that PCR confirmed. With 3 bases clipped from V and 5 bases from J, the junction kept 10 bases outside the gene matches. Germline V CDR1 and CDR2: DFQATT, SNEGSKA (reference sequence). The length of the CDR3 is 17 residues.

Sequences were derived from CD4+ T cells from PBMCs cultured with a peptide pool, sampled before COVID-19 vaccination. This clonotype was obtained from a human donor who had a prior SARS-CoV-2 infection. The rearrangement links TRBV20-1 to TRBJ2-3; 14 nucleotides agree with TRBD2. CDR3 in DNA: TGCAGTGCTAGTATTGTCAGGACTAGCGGGGGGAAAGATACGCAGTATTTT. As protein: CSASIVRTSGGKDTQYF.